This TCR beta chain was captured by sequencing in a study of blood T cell repertoires in COVID-19. For the study at large: Sources were T cells, B-cell-depleted T cells, or PBMCs; the material itself was cDNA or gDNA.

TCRdb keeps only in-frame clones here, not all; method: immunoSEQ multiplex PCR. The sample holds some 50,000 clones, about nine tenths seen once. V was clipped by 3 bases and J by 8 bases; unmatched bases: 7. The CDR3 contains 14 residues. Germline CDR1 and CDR2: SEHNR and FQNEAQ (reference sequence). Sequenced input: peripheral blood. The sequence came from a man aged 50-59 years with active COVID-19. The gene calls are TRBV7-9 and TRBJ1-1; 9 bases fit TRBD1. CDR3 nucleotide sequence: TGTGCCAGCAGCTTGGGGACAGGGCCGGAGGAAGCTTTCTTT. Amino acids: CASSLGTGPEEAFF.